This is a list of T cell receptor beta chains from one sample in a study of neurological immune-mediated disorders. TCRdb recomputed calls from the 5' RACE reads with MiXCR, one row per CDR3 protein. The profile shows about 76,000 distinct CDR3 sequences, more than 15% of them singletons. What was sequenced was PBMCs. The receptors were sampled from a woman in her thirties or forties in good health. The CDR3 runs from the conserved cysteine through the conserved F or W. D genes are given only for firm matches. A clone size is listed for some rows: how often the clone was seen (once, few, many), or a class if it is expanded.

J	size	D	V	DNA	CDR3
TRBJ2-1	few	.	TRBV12-3/TRBV12-4	TGTGCCAGCAGTTTCTCGCGGAGCTCCTACAATGAGCAGTTCTTC	CASSFSRSSYNEQFF
TRBJ2-6	many	.	TRBV12-3/TRBV12-4	TGTGCCAGCAGTCCGCTCGTAGGGGCCAACGTCCTGACTTTC	CASSPLVGANVLTF
TRBJ1-1	many	.	TRBV29-1	TGCAGCGTTGAGAGGGAGGGAGGTGCTTTCTTT	CSVEREGGAFF
TRBJ2-3	many	TRBD2	TRBV20-1	TGCAGTGCTAGTGTGGCGGGGGGGTCAGTGCGGAACACAGATACGCAGTATTTT	CSASVAGGSVRNTDTQYF
TRBJ1-2	many	.	TRBV6-5	TGTGCCAGCAGTTACGGCGGCCGAGACTATGGCTACACCTTC	CASSYGGRDYGYTF
TRBJ2-1	.	.	TRBV9	TGTGCCAGCAGCGCGACAGGAGGGATTACCTACAATGAGCAGTTCTTC	CASSATGGITYNEQFF
TRBJ2-1	many	.	TRBV2	TGTGCCACCCCGGGAGCTAACAATGAGCAGTTCTTC	CATPGANNEQFF
TRBJ2-2	many	.	TRBV5-5	TGTGCCAGCAGCGAAAGACAGGACGGACATTACACCGGGGAGCTGTTTTTT	CASSERQDGHYTGELFF
TRBJ2-1	many	.	TRBV29-1	TGCAGCGTTGATTTGGCAGACTACAATGAGCAGTTCTTC	CSVDLADYNEQFF
TRBJ2-1	many	TRBD1	TRBV7-9	TGTGCCAGCAGCGCGACACAGGGGGCGGGTGAGCAGTTCTTC	CASSATQGAGEQFF
TRBJ2-5	many	.	TRBV12-3/TRBV12-4	TGTGCCAGCAGTTTCTCCGGGCCTCAGGAGACCCAGTACTTC	CASSFSGPQETQYF
TRBJ2-5	many	.	TRBV5-1	TGCGCCAGCAGCTTGGCGGGTCTATGGGAGACCCAGTACTTC	CASSLAGLWETQYF
TRBJ1-3	many	TRBD1	TRBV7-9	TGTGCCAGCAGCTGGCAGGGGGCTGGAAACACCATATATTTT	CASSWQGAGNTIYF
TRBJ2-3	many	.	TRBV4-3	TGCGCCAGCAGCGGACGGTTGCGGGATACGCAGTATTTT	CASSGRLRDTQYF
TRBJ1-1	many	TRBD1	TRBV28	TGTGCCAGCAGTTTACCCACAGGGGTGAGAACTGAAGCTTTCTTT	CASSLPTGVRTEAFF
TRBJ2-5	many	.	TRBV12-3/TRBV12-4	TGTGCCAGCAGTTTGTTTGGGGGCCCCCGACAAGAGACCCAGTACTTC	CASSLFGGPRQETQYF
TRBJ2-1	.	TRBD2	TRBV3-1	TGTGCCAGCAGCCAAGATCTAGGGACTAGGTCCAATGAGCAGTTCTTC	CASSQDLGTRSNEQFF
TRBJ2-7	many	.	TRBV9	TGTGCCAGCAGCGTAGAGGACGGCCTCATCTACGAGCAGTACTTC	CASSVEDGLIYEQYF
TRBJ1-5	.	TRBD1	TRBV20-1	TGCAGTGCTAGAGATATGGGACAGGGGGGACTAGCCCAGCATTTT	CSARDMGQGGLAQHF
TRBJ1-4	many	.	TRBV12-3/TRBV12-4	TGTGCCAGCAGCGCAACCCCCCGTAAAGAAAAACTGTTTTTT	CASSATPRKEKLFF
TRBJ2-1	.	.	TRBV12-3/TRBV12-4	TGTGCCAGCAGTCCTAGGAGGGCTCGGCGTGAGCAGTTCTTC	CASSPRRARREQFF
TRBJ1-1	many	.	TRBV5-8	TGTGCCAGCAGCGGAGTACTCCCTGAAGCTTTCTTT	CASSGVLPEAFF
TRBJ2-5	many	.	TRBV6-2/TRBV6-3	TGTGCCAGCAGTCCCCCCGGCGGAGAGACCCAGTACTTC	CASSPPGGETQYF
TRBJ2-2	many	.	TRBV6-2/TRBV6-3	TGTGCCAGCAAAAGATTCGCGAACACCGGGGAGCTGTTTTTT	CASKRFANTGELFF
TRBJ2-3	many	TRBD1	TRBV28	TGTGCCAGCGCCTCCCGGGACAGGGACACAGCCCCTACAGATACGCAGTATTTT	CASASRDRDTAPTDTQYF
TRBJ2-3	.	.	TRBV6-5	TGTGCCAGCGGGCGTTTAGGCAGTGGCACAGATATACAGTATTTT	CASGRLGSGTDIQYF
TRBJ2-3	many	.	TRBV12-3/TRBV12-4	TGTGCCAGCACCCAAGGCTCCGGGAACCACGTAGATACGCAGTATTTT	CASTQGSGNHVDTQYF
TRBJ2-2	.	.	TRBV12-3/TRBV12-4	TGTGCCAGCAGTGAGGGTGGATACGACAGATCTAACACCGGGGAGCTGTTTTTT	CASSEGGYDRSNTGELFF
TRBJ2-1	many	TRBD2	TRBV3-1	TGTGCCAGCAGCCGGACCATAGCGGGGGGGCGGAATGAGCAGTTCTTC	CASSRTIAGGRNEQFF
TRBJ1-1	many	TRBD1	TRBV20-1	TGCAGTGCTAGAGACCGACAGGGGACGGACACTGAAGCTTTCTTT	CSARDRQGTDTEAFF
TRBJ1-5	.	.	TRBV20-1	TGCAGTGCCGCACCCGCAGGGGCACTAGGCCAGCCCCAGCATTTT	CSAAPAGALGQPQHF
TRBJ1-1	many	.	TRBV5-1	TGCGCCAGCAGCTTGGTCAGGGCTTCCGACACTGAAGCTTTCTTT	CASSLVRASDTEAFF
TRBJ2-3	many	TRBD1	TRBV5-1	TGCGCCAGCAGCGACCGGGACAGGGTGCGAGATACGCAGTATTTT	CASSDRDRVRDTQYF
TRBJ2-5	many	TRBD1	TRBV6-5	TGTGCCAGCAGCGTACAGGGGCCTCTAGGAAGGACGCAGTACTTC	CASSVQGPLGRTQYF
TRBJ1-6	many	.	TRBV3-1	TGTGCCAGCAGCCAGGGGGGTCATAATTCACCCCTCCACTTT	CASSQGGHNSPLHF